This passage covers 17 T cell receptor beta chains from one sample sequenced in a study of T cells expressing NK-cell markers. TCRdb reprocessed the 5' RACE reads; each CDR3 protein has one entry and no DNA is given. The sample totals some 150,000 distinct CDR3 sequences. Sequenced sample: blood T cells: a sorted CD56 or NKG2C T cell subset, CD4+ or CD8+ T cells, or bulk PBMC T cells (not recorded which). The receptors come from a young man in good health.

CDR3 sequence reads: CAWMTGTSGRVSDTQYF. V is TRBV30 and J is TRBJ2-3; TCRdb proposes TRBD2, but this gene call is untestable without DNA. The CDR3 contains 17 residues. Germline V lookup: CDR1 GTSNPN, CDR2 SVGIG (reference sequence).

The chain's CDR3 is CASSSSLNYNEQFF. The chain joins TRBV5-4 to TRBJ2-1. The CDR3 runs to 14 residues. Germline CDR1 and CDR2: SGHNT and YYREEE (reference sequence).

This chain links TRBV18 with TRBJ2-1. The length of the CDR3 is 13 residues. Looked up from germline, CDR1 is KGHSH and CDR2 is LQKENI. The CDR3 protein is CASSPPRQDEQFF.

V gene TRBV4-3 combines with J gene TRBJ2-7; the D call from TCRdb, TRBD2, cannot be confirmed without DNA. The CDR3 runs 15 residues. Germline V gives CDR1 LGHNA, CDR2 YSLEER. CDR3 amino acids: CASSQVSGRNYEQYF.

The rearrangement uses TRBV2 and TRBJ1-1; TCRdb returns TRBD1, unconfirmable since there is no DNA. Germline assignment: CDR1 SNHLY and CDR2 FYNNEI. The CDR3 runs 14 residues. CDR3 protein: CASSPGQGNTEAFF. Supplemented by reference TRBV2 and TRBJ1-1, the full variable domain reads EPEVTQTPSHQVTQMGQEVILRCVPISNHLYFYWYRQILGQKVEFLVSFYNNEISEKSEIFDDQFSVERPDGSNFTLKIRSTKLEDSAMYFCASSPGQGNTEAFFGQGTRLTVV.

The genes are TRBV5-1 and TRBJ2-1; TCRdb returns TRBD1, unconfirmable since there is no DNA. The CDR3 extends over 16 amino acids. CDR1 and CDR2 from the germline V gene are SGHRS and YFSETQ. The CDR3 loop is CASSLAVGQENNEQFF. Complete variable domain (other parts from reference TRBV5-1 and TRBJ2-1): KAGVTQTPRYLIKTRGQQVTLSCSPISGHRSVSWYQQTPGQGLQFLFEYFSETQRNKGNFPGRFSGRQFSNSRSEMNVSTLELGDSALYLCASSLAVGQENNEQFFGPGTRLTVL.

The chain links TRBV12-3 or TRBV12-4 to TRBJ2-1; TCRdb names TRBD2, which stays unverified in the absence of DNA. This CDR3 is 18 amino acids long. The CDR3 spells CASSLIFSSGRGSDEQFF.

CDR3 loop: CASEKTSGIYNEQFF. This chain links TRBV27 with TRBJ2-1; TCRdb gives TRBD2 as the D gene, but with no DNA this cannot be confirmed. CDR3 length equals 15 residues. Germline CDR1 MNHEY, CDR2 SMNVEV (reference sequence).

The CDR3 sequence: CASSPTVGRDTGELFF. The chain recombines TRBV7-9 with TRBJ2-2; TCRdb's D gene call, TRBD2, goes unchecked for lack of DNA. Germline-derived CDR1 and CDR2 are SEHNR and FQNEAQ (reference sequence). The CDR3 consists of 16 residues.

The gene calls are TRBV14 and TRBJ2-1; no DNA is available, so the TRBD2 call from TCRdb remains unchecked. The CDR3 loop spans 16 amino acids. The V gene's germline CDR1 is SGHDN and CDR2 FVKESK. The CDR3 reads CASSDSGWAVYNEQFF.

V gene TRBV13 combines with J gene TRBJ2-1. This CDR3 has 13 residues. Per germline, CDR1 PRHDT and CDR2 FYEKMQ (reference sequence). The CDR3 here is CASSLVGSSEQFF.

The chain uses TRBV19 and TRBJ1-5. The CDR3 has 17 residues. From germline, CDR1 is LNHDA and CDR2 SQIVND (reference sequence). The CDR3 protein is CASSLIVRDLSNQPQHF.

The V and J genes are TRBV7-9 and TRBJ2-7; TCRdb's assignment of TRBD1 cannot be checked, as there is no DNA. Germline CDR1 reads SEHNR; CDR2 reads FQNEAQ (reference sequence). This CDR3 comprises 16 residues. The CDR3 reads CASSPPAPGTLYEQYF.

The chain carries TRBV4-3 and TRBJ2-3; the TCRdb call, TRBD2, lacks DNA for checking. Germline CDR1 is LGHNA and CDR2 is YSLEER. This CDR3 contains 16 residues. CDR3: CASSQGWTSRGDTQYF.

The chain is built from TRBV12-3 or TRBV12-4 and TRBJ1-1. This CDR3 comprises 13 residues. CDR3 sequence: CASSLGYGSGAFF.

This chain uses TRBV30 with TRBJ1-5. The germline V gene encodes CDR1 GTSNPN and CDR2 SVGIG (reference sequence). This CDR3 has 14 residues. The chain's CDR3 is CAWSVLGSDQPQHF.

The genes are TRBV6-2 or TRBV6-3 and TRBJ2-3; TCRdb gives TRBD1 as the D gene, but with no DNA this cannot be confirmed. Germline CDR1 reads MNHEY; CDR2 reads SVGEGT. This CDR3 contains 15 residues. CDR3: CASSWDSHSTDTQYF.